The 26 T cell receptor beta chains given below trace back to one sample, sequenced in a study of blood T cell repertoires in COVID-19. Produced via immunoSEQ multiplex PCR; TCRdb's table is partial and in-frame only. The repertoire has 300,000 to 350,000 clones, 87% of them found once; the top ten carry roughly 2%. The sample taken for sequencing was peripheral blood. These TCRs come from a man between 18 and 29 years old with active or convalescent COVID-19.

V is TRBV2 and J is TRBJ1-1; D call uncertain. V was clipped by 2 bases and J by 5 bases, with 9 bases between them. The CDR3 length is 13 residues. Germline V gene data show CDR1 as SNHLY and CDR2 as FYNNEI. DNA of the CDR3: TGTGCCAGCAGTGAATACGCGGGGACTGAAGCTTTCTTT. Translated: CASSEYAGTEAFF.

The rearrangement joins TRBV27 to TRBJ2-7; D call uncertain. The CDR3 has 11 residues. The V gene's germline CDR1 is MNHEY and CDR2 SMNVEV (reference sequence). V lost 10 bases and J lost 2, with 9 bases in between. The CDR3 DNA reads as TGTGCCATCCCCTCCGCCTACGAGCAGTACTTC. Its translation: CAIPSAYEQYF.

The chain couples TRBV16 to TRBJ1-1; 11 nucleotides match TRBD1. The CDR3 spans 14 residues. V shed 10 bases and J 6 bases; nucleotides not matched to a gene: 10. CDR1 and CDR2 (germline): KGHSY, FQNENV. The CDR3 reads CATTRDRGGAEAFF. The DNA for the CDR3 is TGTGCCACCACACGGGACAGGGGGGGTGCTGAAGCTTTCTTT.

This clone was seen once. This sequence joins TRBV5-6 and TRBJ2-3; 9 bases match TRBD2. In germline, CDR1 is SGHDT, CDR2 YYEEEE. Germline trimming cut 1 base from V and 3 bases from J; bases unmatched to any gene: 3. The CDR3 extends over 15 amino acids. CDR3 amino acids: CASSLISGRTDTQYF. The CDR3 region has the DNA TGTGCCAGCAGCTTGATTAGCGGGAGAACAGATACGCAGTATTTT. Together with reference TRBV5-6 and TRBJ2-3, the CDR3 gives the full variable domain: DAGVTQSPTHLIKTRGQQVTLRCSPKSGHDTVSWYQQALGQGPQFIFQYYEEEERQRGNFPDRFSGHQFPNYSSELNVNALLLGDSALYLCASSLISGRTDTQYFGPGTRLTVL.

The chain joins TRBV19 to TRBJ1-1; unclear D gene. V dropped 5 bases and J dropped 7 bases, with 20 bases sitting between them. CDR1 and CDR2 (germline): LNHDA, SQIVND (reference sequence). This CDR3 has 15 amino acids. This CDR3 is CASSLRDARESEAFF. CDR3 coding DNA: TGTGCCAGTAGTCTCCGGGATGCCCGGGAGAGTGAAGCTTTCTTT. The variable domain in full, with the rest retrieved from reference TRBV19 and TRBJ1-1, is DGGITQSPKYLFRKEGQNVTLSCEQNLNHDAMYWYRQDPGQGLRLIYYSQIVNDFQKGDIAEGYSVSREKKESFPLTVTSAQKNPTAFYLCASSLRDARESEAFFGQGTRLTVV.

The chain carries TRBV28 and TRBJ2-5; the D gene is possibly TRBD2 (5 bases). V gave up 5 bases and J gave up 5 bases, with 15 bases separating them. This CDR3 contains 14 residues. Germline V gene data show CDR1 as MDHEN and CDR2 as SYDVKM. The CDR3 DNA sequence: TGTGCCAGCAGTGTACTAGTTGAGGAGGAGACCCAGTACTTC. It specifies CASSVLVEEETQYF.

V and J are TRBV25-1 and TRBJ2-7; no clear D. The CDR3 has 13 amino acids. Trimming cost V 5 bases and J 5 bases, with 13 bases left between them. Germline loops: CDR1 MGHDK, CDR2 SYGVNS. CDR3 sequence: CASSPLLVDEQYF. The CDR3 nucleotides read TGTGCCAGCAGTCCTCTCCTAGTGGACGAGCAGTACTTC.

CDR3 region: CASSVFGGPNTEAFF. The CDR3 DNA reads TGTGCCAGCAGCGTTTTCGGGGGGCCGAACACTGAAGCTTTCTTT. The chain employs TRBV9 and TRBJ1-1; maybe TRBD1 (6 bases). V was cut by 2 bases and J by 1 base, with 12 bases left in between. Germline CDR1 SGDLS, CDR2 YYNGEE. This CDR3 is 15 amino acids long.

The chain has TRBV2 and TRBJ1-2; D perhaps matches TRBD1 (6 bases). Germline V gene lookup returns CDR1 SNHLY and CDR2 FYNNEI. The CDR3 contains 13 residues. V was pared by 6 bases and J by 5 bases, with 13 bases between. The CDR3: CASRTNTGYGYTF. In DNA form, the CDR3 reads TGTGCCAGCAGGACGAACACAGGGTATGGCTACACCTTC.

The chain joins TRBV28 to TRBJ2-6; D is undetermined. Looked up from germline, CDR1 is MDHEN and CDR2 is SYDVKM. This CDR3 is built from 13 residues. V was trimmed by 5 bases and J by 1 base, leaving 3 bases between them. The CDR3, as DNA: TGTGCCAGCAGTGTATCTGGGGCCAACGTCCTGACTTTC. Translated, it gives CASSVSGANVLTF.

The chain links TRBV19 to TRBJ1-5, with TRBD1 as a possible D gene (6 bases). The V end lost 6 bases, the J end lost 4 bases, and 16 bases lay between the germline ends. The CDR3 covers 15 residues. CDR1 is LNHDA and CDR2 is SQIVND in the germline V gene (reference sequence). CDR3 bases: TGTGCCAGTAGCAAGGATGACAGGCCGAATCAGCCCCAGCATTTT. Residues: CASSKDDRPNQPQHF.

The J gene is TRBJ2-7, the V gene TRBV13; TRBD1 agrees at 7 bases. The CDR3 covers 14 residues. Germline assignment: CDR1 PRHDT and CDR2 FYEKMQ (reference sequence). The junction had 4 bases not matched to a gene; V was cut back by 2 bases and J by 3 bases. This CDR3 is CASSLIGQDYEQYF. CDR3 sequence (DNA): TGTGCCAGCAGCTTAATAGGACAGGACTACGAGCAGTACTTC.

The V call is TRBV7-9, the J call TRBJ2-1; D remains ambiguous. Germline values: CDR1 SEHNR, CDR2 FQNEAQ (reference sequence). This CDR3 spans 16 amino acids. The V end lost 5 bases, the J end lost 1 base, and 15 bases lay between the germline ends. The CDR3: CASSQQPTGSYNEQFF. As DNA, the CDR3 is TGTGCCAGCAGCCAACAACCGACCGGGTCCTACAATGAGCAGTTCTTC. Filled out from reference TRBV7-9 and TRBJ2-1, the complete variable domain reads DTGVSQNPRHKITKRGQNVTFRCDPISEHNRLYWYRQTLGQGPEFLTYFQNEAQLEKSRLLSDRFSAERPKGSFSTLEIQRTEQGDSAMYLCASSQQPTGSYNEQFFGPGTRLTVL.

In its sample, this clone was seen once. Mismatch with germline at one junction end may stem from a read error. The V and J genes are TRBV10-3 and TRBJ2-1, with 7 bases that match TRBD1. Germline assignment: CDR1 ENHRY and CDR2 SYGVKD. The CDR3 loop spans 14 amino acids. The CDR3 spells CAISETGTAGVLLF. As DNA, the CDR3 is TGTGCCATCAGTGAGACGGGGACAGCTGGCGTATTGCTCTTC.

A single count supports this clone. The chain carries TRBV5-5 and TRBJ1-4, with 10 nucleotides matching TRBD1. CDR3 length: 15 residues. CDR1 SGHKS and CDR2 YYEKEE come from the germline V gene (reference sequence). J gave up 6 bases and V 3 bases, and 5 bases lay outside the gene matches. In nucleotides, the CDR3 is TGTGCCAGCAGCTATCCCGGGACAGGGGATGAAAAACTGTTTTTT. Its protein is CASSYPGTGDEKLFF.

This chain uses TRBV18 with TRBJ2-5, with a tentative D call TRBD1 (5 bases). This CDR3 has 14 residues. Trimming took 1 base from V and 5 from J, leaving 11 bases between them. Germline V gene data show CDR1 as KGHSH and CDR2 as LQKENI. The CDR3: CASSPRQGRETQYF. The CDR3 bases are TGTGCCAGCTCACCACGCCAGGGTCGGGAGACCCAGTACTTC.

This clone showed up just once. This chain uses TRBV28 with TRBJ1-1; D may be TRBD1 (5 bases). The V gene lost 8 bases and the J gene lost 0 bases, with 10 bases spanning the gap. From germline, CDR1 is MDHEN and CDR2 SYDVKM. The CDR3 sequence is 13 residues long. CDR3 in amino acids: CASVKGMNTEAFF. The CDR3, as DNA: TGTGCCAGCGTTAAGGGGATGAACACTGAAGCTTTCTTT.

The chain has TRBV29-1 and TRBJ2-1; D call uncertain. The CDR3 is 11 amino acids. Germline V gene lookup returns CDR1 SQVTM and CDR2 ANQGSEA. The germline V and J ends were trimmed by 3 bases and 4 bases, with 4 bases remaining between them. The CDR3 loop is CSVDEYNEQFF. The DNA of the CDR3 is TGCAGCGTTGATGAGTACAATGAGCAGTTCTTC.

This chain joins TRBV19 and TRBJ1-5; a weak D match, TRBD1 (5 bases). The CDR3 is made up of 14 amino acids. CDR1 and CDR2 (germline): LNHDA, SQIVND (reference sequence). The ends were cut back, 2 bases at V and 6 bases at J, with 11 bases in the middle. The CDR3 DNA reads as TGTGCCAGTAGTATATTCCAGGGCGGTCAGCCCCAGCATTTT. Its translation: CASSIFQGGQPQHF.

The chain links TRBV5-1 to TRBJ2-7; 7 nucleotides line up with TRBD1. The J segment lost 3 bases and the V segment lost 3 bases, leaving 21 bases of the junction unmatched. There are 19 residues in the CDR3. Germline V lookup: CDR1 SGHRS, CDR2 YFSETQ. The CDR3 spells CASSWGQTGSRTLYYEQYF. The DNA for the CDR3 is TGCGCCAGCAGCTGGGGACAGACAGGGTCTAGGACCCTCTACTACGAGCAGTACTTC.

The count of this clone is one. The chain carries TRBV27 and TRBJ2-2, with 8 bases that match TRBD2. There are 15 residues in the CDR3. Germline-derived CDR1 and CDR2 are MNHEY and SMNVEV (reference sequence). V gave up 4 bases and J gave up 8 bases; unmatched junction bases: 9. In DNA, the CDR3 is TGTGCCAGCAGTTCTAGTGGTGCGGGGGGTGGGGAGCTGTTTTTT. It is translated as CASSSSGAGGGELFF.

The chain combines TRBV4-1 with TRBJ2-1; TRBD2 aligns across 10 bases. The trim removed 0 bases at V and 3 bases at J, leaving 8 bases unmatched. Germline-derived CDR1 and CDR2 are MGHRA and YSYEKL. The CDR3 spans 18 residues. The CDR3 bases are TGCGCCAGCAGCCAAGATGATCCGTCTAGCGGGAGCTACAATGAGCAGTTCTTC. Translating it yields CASSQDDPSSGSYNEQFF.

V and J are TRBV7-9 and TRBJ1-5; D is uncertain. V was trimmed by 5 bases and J by 5 bases, leaving 16 bases between them. This CDR3 contains 15 residues. Germline V CDR1 and CDR2: SEHNR, FQNEAQ (reference sequence). In nucleotides, the CDR3 is TGTGCCAGCAGCGACGGGATAAGCCCCCATCAGCCCCAGCATTTT. This translates into CASSDGISPHQPQHF. The full variable domain, completed using reference TRBV7-9 and TRBJ1-5, is DTGVSQNPRHKITKRGQNVTFRCDPISEHNRLYWYRQTLGQGPEFLTYFQNEAQLEKSRLLSDRFSAERPKGSFSTLEIQRTEQGDSAMYLCASSDGISPHQPQHFGDGTRLSIL.

This chain connects TRBV4-3 to TRBJ2-7, with D tentatively TRBD1 (5 bases). Germline-derived CDR1 and CDR2 are LGHNA and YSLEER. The CDR3 consists of 14 residues. V was shortened by 0 bases and J by 2 bases, with 8 bases between the two germline ends. The CDR3 bases are TGCGCCAGCAGCCAAGATCCAGGGCCCTACGAGCAGTACTTC. Its protein product is CASSQDPGPYEQYF.

The DNA for the CDR3 is TGTGCCAGCAGACCCGACAGGGGGCGCGGTCAGCCCCAGCATTTT. Protein sequence: CASRPDRGRGQPQHF. J is TRBJ1-5 and V is TRBV6-5; 10 bases are shared with TRBD1. The V gene end was trimmed by 6 bases and the J gene end by 6 bases; junction bases not matched to a gene: 8. Germline V gene sequence: CDR1 MNHEY, CDR2 SVGAGI. The CDR3 is made up of 15 amino acids.

The rearrangement joins TRBV27 to TRBJ2-1; D might be TRBD2 (5 bases). The length of the CDR3 is 14 residues. Deletions cut 2 bases from V and 4 bases from J, with 9 bases between. In germline, CDR1 is MNHEY, CDR2 SMNVEV (reference sequence). CDR3 loop: CASSLVGDYNEQFF. The CDR3 nucleotides read TGTGCCAGCAGTTTAGTCGGGGATTACAATGAGCAGTTCTTC.